The next 3 T cell receptor beta chains were all read from a single sample in a study of cytomegalovirus exposure and HLA in healthy donors. 13 Jbeta primers and 60 Vbeta primers were used for the PCR. TCRdb's table, derived via immunoSEQ multiplex PCR, lists solely in-frame clones and lacks some. The data show about 65,000 clones, less than 70% seen once. The sequenced sample consisted of PBMCs. All receptors come from a young man in good health and CMV-seronegative.

The chain employs TRBV5-1 and TRBJ2-6, with 10 bases aligning to TRBD1. Looked up from germline, CDR1 is SGHRS and CDR2 is YFSETQ. This CDR3 region has 17 residues. Germline trimming cut 5 bases from V and 0 bases from J; bases unmatched to any gene: 5. In nucleotides, the CDR3 is TGCGCCAGCAGAAGACAGGGGGCGACCTCTGGGGCCAACGTCCTGACTTTC. This codes for CASRRQGATSGANVLTF.

This clone is medium-sized within its sample. The chain couples TRBV19 to TRBJ2-1, with TRBD2 identical over 7 bases. This CDR3 region has 13 residues. J lost 11 bases, V lost 3 bases, and 7 bases had no gene match. The germline V gene has CDR1 LNHDA and CDR2 SQIVND (reference sequence). CDR3 sequence: CASSMYLAAQQFF. Here the CDR3 DNA reads TGTGCCAGTAGTATGTATCTAGCGGCCCAGCAGTTCTTC.

This clone has just a few counts. The genes are TRBV29-1 and TRBJ1-2; D not certain. CDR1 and CDR2 from the germline V gene are SQVTM and ANQGSEA. This CDR3 region has 13 residues. With 0 bases removed from V and 7 bases from J, the gap between germline ends came to 12 bases. The CDR3 nucleotides are TGCAGCGTTGAAGAACCTAGGTGGAGTGGCTACACCTTC. Protein sequence: CSVEEPRWSGYTF.